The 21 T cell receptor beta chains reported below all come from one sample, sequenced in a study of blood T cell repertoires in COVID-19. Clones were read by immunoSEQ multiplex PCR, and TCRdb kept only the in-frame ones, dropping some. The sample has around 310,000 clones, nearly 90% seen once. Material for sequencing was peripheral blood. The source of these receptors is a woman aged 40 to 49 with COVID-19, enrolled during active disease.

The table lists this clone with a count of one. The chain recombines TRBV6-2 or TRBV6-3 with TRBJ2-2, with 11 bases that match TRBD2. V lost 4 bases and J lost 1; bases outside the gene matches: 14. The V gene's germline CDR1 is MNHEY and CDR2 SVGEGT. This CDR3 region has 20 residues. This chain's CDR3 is CASSLPRGLAELKNTGELFF. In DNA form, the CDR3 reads TGTGCCAGCAGTTTACCAAGGGGACTAGCGGAACTTAAGAACACCGGGGAGCTGTTTTTT.

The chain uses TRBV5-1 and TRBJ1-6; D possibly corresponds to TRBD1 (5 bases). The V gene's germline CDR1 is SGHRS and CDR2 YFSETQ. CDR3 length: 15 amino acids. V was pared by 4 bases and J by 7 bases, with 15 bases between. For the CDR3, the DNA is TGCGCCAGCAGCCGAGAGGCAGGGAAAAATTCACCCCTCCACTTT. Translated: CASSREAGKNSPLHF.

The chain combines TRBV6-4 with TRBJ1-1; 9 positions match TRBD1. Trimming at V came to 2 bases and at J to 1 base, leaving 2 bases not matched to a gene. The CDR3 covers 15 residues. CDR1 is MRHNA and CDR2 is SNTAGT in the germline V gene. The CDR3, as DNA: TGTGCCAGCAGTGACCGACAGGGGGAGAACACTGAAGCTTTCTTT. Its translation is CASSDRQGENTEAFF.

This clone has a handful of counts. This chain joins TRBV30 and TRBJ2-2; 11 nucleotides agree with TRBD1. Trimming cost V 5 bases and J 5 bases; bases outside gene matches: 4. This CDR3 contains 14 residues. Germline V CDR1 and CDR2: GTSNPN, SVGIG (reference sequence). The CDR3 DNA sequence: TGTGCCTGGGATGGGACAGGGGGGACCGGGGAGCTGTTTTTT. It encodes CAWDGTGGTGELFF.

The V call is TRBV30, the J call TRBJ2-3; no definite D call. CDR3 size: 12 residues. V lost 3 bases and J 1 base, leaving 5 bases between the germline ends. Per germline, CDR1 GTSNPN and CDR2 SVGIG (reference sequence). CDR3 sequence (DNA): TGTGCCTGGAGACTTCGCACAGATACGCAGTATTTT. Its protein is CAWRLRTDTQYF.

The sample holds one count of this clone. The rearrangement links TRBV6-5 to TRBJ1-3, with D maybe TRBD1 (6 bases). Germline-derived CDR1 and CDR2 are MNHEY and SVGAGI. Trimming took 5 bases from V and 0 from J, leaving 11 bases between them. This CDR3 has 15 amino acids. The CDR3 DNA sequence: TGTGCCAGCAGTACAGGGACCTTCTCTGGAAACACCATATATTTT. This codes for CASSTGTFSGNTIYF.

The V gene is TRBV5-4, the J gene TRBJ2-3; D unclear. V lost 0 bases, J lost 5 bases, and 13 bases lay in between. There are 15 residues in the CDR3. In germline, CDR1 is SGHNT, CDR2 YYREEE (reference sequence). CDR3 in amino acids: CASSLAGMSIDTQYF. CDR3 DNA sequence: TGTGCCAGCAGCTTGGCCGGTATGAGTATAGATACGCAGTATTTT.

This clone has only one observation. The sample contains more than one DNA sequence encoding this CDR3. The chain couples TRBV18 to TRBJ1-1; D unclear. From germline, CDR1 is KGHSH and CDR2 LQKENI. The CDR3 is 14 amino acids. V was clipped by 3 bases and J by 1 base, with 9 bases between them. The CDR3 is CASSPGSSNTEAFF. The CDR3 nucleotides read TGTGCCAGCTCACCGGGCAGTTCGAACACTGAAGCTTTCTTT.

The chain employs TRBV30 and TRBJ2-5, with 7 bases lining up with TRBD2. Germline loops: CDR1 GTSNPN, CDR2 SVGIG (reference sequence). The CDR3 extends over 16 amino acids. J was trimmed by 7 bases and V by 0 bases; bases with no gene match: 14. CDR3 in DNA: TGTGCCTGGAGTGTACTGTCTAGCGGCAAGATTGGGACCCAGTACTTC. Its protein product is CAWSVLSSGKIGTQYF.

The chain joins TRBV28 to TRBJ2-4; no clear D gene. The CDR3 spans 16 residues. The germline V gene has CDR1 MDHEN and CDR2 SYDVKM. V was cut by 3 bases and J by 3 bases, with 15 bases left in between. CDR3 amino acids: CASSLAASTGKNIQYF. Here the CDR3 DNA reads TGTGCCAGCAGTTTGGCAGCGTCGACGGGCAAAAACATTCAGTACTTC.

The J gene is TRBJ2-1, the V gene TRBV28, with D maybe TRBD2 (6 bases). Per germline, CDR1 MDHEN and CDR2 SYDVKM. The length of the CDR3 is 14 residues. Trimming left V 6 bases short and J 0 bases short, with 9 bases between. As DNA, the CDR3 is TGTGCCAGCAGGCAAGCGGGCTCCTACAATGAGCAGTTCTTC. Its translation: CASRQAGSYNEQFF.

CDR3 sequence (DNA): TGCGCCAGCAGCACCCCGGGACAGCCGCCCTATGGCTACACCTTC. It encodes CASSTPGQPPYGYTF. The chain joins TRBV5-1 to TRBJ1-2, with 7 bases matching TRBD1. Germline V gene lookup returns CDR1 SGHRS and CDR2 YFSETQ. J was trimmed by 4 bases and V by 4 bases; bases with no gene match: 10. The CDR3 sequence is 15 residues long. The complete variable domain, with remaining parts taken from reference TRBV5-1 and TRBJ1-2, reads KAGVTQTPRYLIKTRGQQVTLSCSPISGHRSVSWYQQTPGQGLQFLFEYFSETQRNKGNFPGRFSGRQFSNSRSEMNVSTLELGDSALYLCASSTPGQPPYGYTFGSGTRLTVV.

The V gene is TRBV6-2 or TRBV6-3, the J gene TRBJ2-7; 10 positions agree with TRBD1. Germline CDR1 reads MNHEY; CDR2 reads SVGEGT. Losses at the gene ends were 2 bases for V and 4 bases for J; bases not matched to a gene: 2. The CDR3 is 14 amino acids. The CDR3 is CASSYDRGLYEQYF. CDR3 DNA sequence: TGTGCCAGCAGTTACGACAGGGGGCTGTACGAGCAGTACTTC.

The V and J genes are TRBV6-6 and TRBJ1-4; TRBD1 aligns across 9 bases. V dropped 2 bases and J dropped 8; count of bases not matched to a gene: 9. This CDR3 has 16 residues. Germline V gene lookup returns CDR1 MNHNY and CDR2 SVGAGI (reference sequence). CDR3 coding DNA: TGTGCCAGCAGTTACCTCGGAACAGGGGGCGGAGAAAAACTGTTTTTT. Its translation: CASSYLGTGGGEKLFF.

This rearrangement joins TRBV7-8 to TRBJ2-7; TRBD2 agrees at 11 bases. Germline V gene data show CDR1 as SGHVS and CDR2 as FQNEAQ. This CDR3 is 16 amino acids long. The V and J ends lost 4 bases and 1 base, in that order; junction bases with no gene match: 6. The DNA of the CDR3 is TGTGCCAGCAGCTCCCCCGGGACTAGCGGATCCTACGAGCAGTACTTC. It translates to CASSSPGTSGSYEQYF.

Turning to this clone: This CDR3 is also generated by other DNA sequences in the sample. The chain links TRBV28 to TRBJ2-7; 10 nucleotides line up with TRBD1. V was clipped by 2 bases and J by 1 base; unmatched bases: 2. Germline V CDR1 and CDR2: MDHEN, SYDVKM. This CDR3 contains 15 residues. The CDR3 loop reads CASSLPGQGSYEQYF. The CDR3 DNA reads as TGTGCCAGCAGTTTACCGGGACAGGGGTCCTACGAGCAGTACTTC.

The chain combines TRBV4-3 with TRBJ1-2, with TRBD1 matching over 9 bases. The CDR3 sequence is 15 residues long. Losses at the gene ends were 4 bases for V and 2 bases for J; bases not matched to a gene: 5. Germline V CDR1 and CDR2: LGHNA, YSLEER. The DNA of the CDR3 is TGCGCCAGCAGCCCGCCCGGGACAGGGAACTATGGCTACACCTTC. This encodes CASSPPGTGNYGYTF.

DNA for the CDR3: TGTGCCACCATGGGAGGGGAATGGATTAACACTGAAGCTTTCTTT. Translation: CATMGGEWINTEAFF. The chain is built from TRBV15 and TRBJ1-1; possibly TRBD1 for D (5 bases). Per the germline V gene, CDR1 is LNHNV and CDR2 is YYDKDF (reference sequence). This CDR3 has 15 amino acids. V was cut by 7 bases and J by 2 bases, with 17 bases left in between. Full variable domain (rest looked up from reference TRBV15 and TRBJ1-1): DAMVIQNPRYQVTQFGKPVTLSCSQTLNHNVMYWYQQKSSQAPKLLFHYYDKDFNNEADTPDNFQSRRPNTSFCFLDIRSPGLGDTAMYLCATMGGEWINTEAFFGQGTRLTVV.

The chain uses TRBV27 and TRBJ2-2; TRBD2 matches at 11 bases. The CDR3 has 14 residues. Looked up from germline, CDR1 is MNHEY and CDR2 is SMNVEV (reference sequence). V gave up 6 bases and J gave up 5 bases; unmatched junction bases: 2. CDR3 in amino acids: CASSWTSGTGELFF. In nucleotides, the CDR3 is TGTGCCAGCAGCTGGACTAGCGGGACCGGGGAGCTGTTTTTT.

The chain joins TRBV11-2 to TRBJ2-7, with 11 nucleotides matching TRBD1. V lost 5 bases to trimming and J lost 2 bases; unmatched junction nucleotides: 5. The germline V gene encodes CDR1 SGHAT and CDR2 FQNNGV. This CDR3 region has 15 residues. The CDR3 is CASSQMGQGAYEQYF. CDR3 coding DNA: TGTGCCAGCAGCCAAATGGGACAGGGGGCCTACGAGCAGTACTTC.

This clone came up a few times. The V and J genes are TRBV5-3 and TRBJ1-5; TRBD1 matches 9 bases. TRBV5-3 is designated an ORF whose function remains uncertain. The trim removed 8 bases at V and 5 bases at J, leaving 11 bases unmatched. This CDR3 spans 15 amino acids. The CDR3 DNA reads TGTGCCAGCTCTAAAACACAGGGGGCCCATCAGCCCCAGCATTTT. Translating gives CASSKTQGAHQPQHF.